Presented here are 30 T cell receptor beta chains from one specimen sequenced in a study of blood T cells in healthy people across ages (dated by TCRdb to about 2015). Library creation used 5' RACE. Sequencing relied on an Illumina HiSeq 2500. A second about 7 to 11 cycle PCR used a sample-barcoded 5' primer and a J-beta primer mix. TCRdb's own reprocessing of the public reads used fastp at Q25 and MiXCR and kept productive beta chains. Each CDR3 protein appears once, grouped with its most common genes and DNA. The sample table contains around 1,700,000 distinct CDR3 sequences; only one count was recorded for approximately 28% of them. Of the sample, 7.7% falls within the top ten clones. Input material: blood. These receptor sequences come from a woman in her 30s in good health.

The J gene is TRBJ1-5, the V gene TRBV12-5; D gene unclear. The germline V gene encodes CDR1 LGHNT and CDR2 FRNRAP. The length of the CDR3 is 11 residues. Trimming took off 6 bases at V and 4 bases at J, with 4 bases between the two ends. CDR3 in amino acids: CASGTNQPQHF. The CDR3 DNA follows: TGTGCTAGTGGGACTAATCAGCCCCAGCATTTT.

A remark on this clonotype: This may be a read error: a much more frequent sequence differs by one nucleotide. The chain employs TRBV20-1 and TRBJ2-5, with 13 bases fitting TRBD2. Germline values: CDR1 DFQATT, CDR2 SNEGSKA (reference sequence). The CDR3 runs to 15 residues. J lost 5 bases, V lost 1 base, and 4 bases had no gene match. As DNA, the CDR3 is TGCAGTGCTAGAGGTTTGACTAGCGGGAGGGAGACCCAGTACTTC. Translated, it gives CSARGLTSGRETQYF.

The sample holds many counts of this clonotype. The V and J genes are TRBV20-1 and TRBJ2-7, with 7 bases identical to TRBD2. The V gene end was trimmed by 1 base and the J gene end by 2 bases; junction bases not matched to a gene: 5. Germline V gene data show CDR1 as DFQATT and CDR2 as SNEGSKA (reference sequence). The CDR3 covers 14 residues. CDR3 sequence reads: CSARVPGGAYEQYF. As DNA, the CDR3 is TGCAGTGCTAGAGTTCCGGGGGGAGCCTACGAGCAGTACTTC.

This chain uses TRBV7-9 with TRBJ1-2; D gene ambiguous. The CDR3 is made up of 16 amino acids. Germline V gene sequence: CDR1 SEHNR, CDR2 FQNEAQ (reference sequence). The V end was cut by 4 bases, the J end by 2 bases, with 17 bases between. Here the CDR3 DNA reads TGTGCCAGCAGCTCGCCGAAGACACCCAGCAACTATGGCTACACCTTC. Translating gives CASSSPKTPSNYGYTF.

The gene calls are TRBV6-5 and TRBJ2-1; D not resolved. The V gene lost 5 bases and the J gene lost 8 bases, with 10 bases spanning the gap. The CDR3 is made up of 12 amino acids. Germline lookup yields CDR1 MNHEY and CDR2 SVGAGI. The CDR3: CASSASTDEQFF. In DNA, the CDR3 is TGTGCCAGCAGTGCATCTACCGATGAGCAGTTCTTC.

The gene calls are TRBV28 and TRBJ2-7; the D gene is possibly TRBD2 (5 bases). Trimming cost V 6 bases and J 6 bases, with 12 bases left between them. The CDR3 runs 12 residues. Germline V CDR1 and CDR2: MDHEN, SYDVKM. CDR3 coding DNA: TGTGCCAGCAGCCGCCAGGCGGGCGAGCAGTACTTC. Its protein is CASSRQAGEQYF.

This clonotype occurred many times. This CDR3 is CASSKNSIGTGSSEQYF. DNA of the CDR3: TGTGCCAGCAGCAAAAACTCAATCGGGACAGGGAGTTCCGAGCAGTACTTC. This chain joins TRBV10-3 and TRBJ2-7; 9 nucleotides match TRBD1. The CDR3 has 17 amino acids. The ends lost 10 bases at V and 6 bases at J; junction bases unmatched: 22. Germline CDR1 ENHRY, CDR2 SYGVKD.

The chain is built from TRBV20-1 and TRBJ1-5, with D unclear. Germline values: CDR1 DFQATT, CDR2 SNEGSKA (reference sequence). The CDR3 length is 14 residues. V was shortened by 3 bases and J by 6 bases, with 15 bases between the two germline ends. The chain's CDR3 is CSASGRSTGQPQHF. The CDR3 nucleotides read TGCAGTGCTAGTGGCAGGTCGACCGGTCAGCCCCAGCATTTT.

The sample holds many counts of this clonotype. V is TRBV29-1 and J is TRBJ2-5; the match to TRBD1 covers 9 bases. With V trimmed by 7 bases and J by 5 bases, 8 bases remained unmatched. This CDR3 has 13 residues. From germline, CDR1 is SQVTM and CDR2 ANQGSEA. The CDR3 loop is CSGLRDRAETQYF. In DNA form, the CDR3 reads TGCAGCGGACTTAGGGACAGGGCGGAGACCCAGTACTTC.

This clonotype was seen ten or more times. The CDR3 sequence is CASSLDLAGVSYEQYF. CDR3 DNA: TGCGCCAGCAGCTTGGATCTAGCGGGGGTATCCTACGAGCAGTACTTC. V usage is TRBV5-1 and J usage is TRBJ2-7, with 10 bases identical to TRBD2. The CDR3 length is 16 residues. The V gene's germline CDR1 is SGHRS and CDR2 YFSETQ. Trimming at V came to 0 bases and at J to 1 base, leaving 4 bases not matched to a gene.

For this clonotype: As the CDR3 is not closed by the conserved phenylalanine or tryptophan, this likely results from a read error. The J gene is TRBJ2-2, the V gene TRBV18, with D perhaps TRBD2 (6 bases). Germline V gene data show CDR1 as KGHSH and CDR2 as LQKENI. V lost 2 bases, J lost 9 bases, and 16 bases lay in between. The CDR3 loop spans 15 amino acids. The CDR3 loop is CASSPVGTVLRELFC. CDR3 DNA sequence: TGTGCCAGCTCACCAGTTGGGACTGTCTTACGGGAGCTGTTTTGT.

This sequence joins TRBV7-2 and TRBJ2-2, with 9 nucleotides matching TRBD2. After removal of 0 bases from V and 0 bases from J, the junction contained 5 bases not matched to a gene. The CDR3 runs 18 residues. Per the germline V gene, CDR1 is SGHTA and CDR2 is FQGNSA. The CDR3 region has the DNA TGTGCCAGCAGCTTAGCTAGCGGGGGACCCGCGAACACCGGGGAGCTGTTTTTT. The encoded protein is CASSLASGGPANTGELFF.

This clonotype was seen ten or more times. This sequence joins TRBV12-3 or TRBV12-4 and TRBJ2-7, with TRBD1 as a possible D gene (5 bases). CDR3 size: 14 residues. Between the trimmed V and J ends, which lost 2 bases and 2 bases, there was a span of 10 bases. The CDR3 spells CASSLFPGTYEQYF. In DNA form, the CDR3 reads TGTGCCAGCAGTTTATTCCCAGGGACCTACGAGCAGTACTTC.

Details on this clonotype: A much more abundant neighbour one base away suggests this may be a read error. The chain uses TRBV10-3 and TRBJ2-1; 7 bases agree with TRBD2. The J call may be mistaken, given a closer DNA end match to TRBJ2-7. CDR1 and CDR2 (germline): ENHRY, SYGVKD. The CDR3 runs to 13 residues. The CDR3 loop reads CAIRRELENEQYF. The CDR3 DNA follows: TGTGCCATCAGGCGGGAGCTTGAAAATGAGCAGTACTTC.

The gene calls are TRBV4-2 and TRBJ2-2; D assignment may be TRBD1 or TRBD2 (6 bases each). V was clipped by 1 base and J by 6 bases, with 18 bases between them. The CDR3 is made up of 17 amino acids. The germline CDR1 and CDR2 sequences are LGHNA and YNFKEQ. DNA for the CDR3: TGTGCCAGCAGCCAAGTGGGCCTCGTGGGGGGCCCCGGGGAGCTGTTTTTT. Translation gives CASSQVGLVGGPGELFF.

V and J are TRBV11-2 and TRBJ2-7, with D possibly matching TRBD2 (6 bases). Gene TRBJ2-5 matches the end of the DNA better, so the J call may be wrong. CDR1 SGHAT and CDR2 FQNNGV come from the germline V gene. This CDR3 spans 14 amino acids. CDR3 sequence: CASSLDGGTETQYF. In DNA form, the CDR3 reads TGTGCCAGCAGCTTAGACGGGGGAACAGAGACCCAGTACTTC.

On this clonotype: A read error may explain this, as a much larger clone is one base away. The rearrangement links TRBV29-1 to TRBJ2-3, with 11 bases that match TRBD2. The CDR3 has 16 amino acids. CDR1 and CDR2 from the germline V gene are SQVTM and ANQGSEA. The CDR3 reads CNVKGVTSGNTDTQYF. The CDR3 nucleotides read TGCAACGTTAAGGGGGTGACTAGCGGGAATACAGATACGCAGTATTTT.

This sequence joins TRBV20-1 and TRBJ2-1; TRBD1 agrees at 9 bases. The J call may be in error: the DNA end matches TRBJ2-7 better. Germline-derived CDR1 and CDR2 are DFQATT and SNEGSKA (reference sequence). The CDR3 length is 17 residues. This chain's CDR3 is CSAIVEIGQGTYNEQYF. For the CDR3, the DNA is TGCAGTGCTATCGTTGAAATCGGACAGGGGACCTACAATGAGCAGTACTTC.

This clonotype was seen more than once but under ten times. The chain is built from TRBV27 and TRBJ2-7; D remains unclear. V was pared by 6 bases and J by 4 bases, with 19 bases between. This CDR3 is 15 amino acids long. The germline V gene encodes CDR1 MNHEY and CDR2 SMNVEV (reference sequence). This chain's CDR3 is CASRDPSATVYEQYF. The CDR3 DNA reads TGTGCCAGCAGAGACCCATCCGCGACGGTTTACGAGCAGTACTTC.

J is TRBJ1-1 and V is TRBV5-1; 12 nucleotides agree with TRBD1. Germline-derived CDR1 and CDR2 are SGHRS and YFSETQ. With 1 base clipped from V and 10 bases from J, the junction kept 11 bases outside the gene matches. The CDR3 runs to 16 residues. The CDR3 here is CASSLTGTGGVGIAFF. CDR3 bases: TGCGCCAGCAGCTTGACCGGGACAGGGGGCGTTGGGATAGCTTTCTTT.

This clonotype was seen a handful of times. The gene calls are TRBV2 and TRBJ1-2, with D possibly matching TRBD1 (5 bases). CDR3 length equals 14 residues. Germline loops: CDR1 SNHLY, CDR2 FYNNEI. The V gene lost 2 bases and the J gene lost 0 bases, with 7 bases spanning the gap. For the CDR3, the DNA is TGTGCCAGCAGTGAACGGGGGGCTAACTATGGCTACACCTTC. As protein: CASSERGANYGYTF.

This clonotype was observed a few times. The gene calls are TRBV6-5 and TRBJ2-1; maybe TRBD2 (5 bases). Trimming pared 5 bases from V and 14 bases from J, leaving 19 bases between. The germline gives CDR1 MNHEY, CDR2 SVGAGI. This CDR3 has 13 residues. The CDR3 DNA reads TGTGCCAGCAGTCCTGACCTTACTAGTAGAGAGTTCTTC. Protein sequence: CASSPDLTSREFF.

This clonotype has just a few counts. The CDR3: CASRGGNTDTQYF. The DNA for the CDR3 is TGCGCCAGCAGAGGCGGGAACACAGATACGCAGTATTTT. V is TRBV5-1 and J is TRBJ2-3; D may be TRBD2 (6 bases). This CDR3 region has 13 residues. CDR1 SGHRS and CDR2 YFSETQ come from the germline V gene. The V end lost 5 bases, the J end lost 2 bases, and 9 bases lay between the germline ends.

This clonotype has a count of ten or more. The chain employs TRBV20-1 and TRBJ2-7; no firm D call. This CDR3 comprises 15 residues. Germline V gives CDR1 DFQATT, CDR2 SNEGSKA (reference sequence). V dropped 2 bases and J dropped 2 bases, with 16 bases sitting between them. CDR3 in DNA: TGCAGTGCTAGATCCCCCGCCAGCACTACCTACGAGCAGTACTTC. This sequence encodes CSARSPASTTYEQYF.

A remark on this clonotype: At one of its ends the junction is not consistent with the germline gene, which may arise from a read error. This chain connects TRBV5-1 to TRBJ1-2; D gene ambiguous. The CDR3 runs to 15 residues. CDR1 and CDR2 from the germline V gene are SGHRS and YFSETQ. CDR3 loop: CASSWRGLANYGFTF. The CDR3 DNA is TGCGCCAGCAGCTGGCGAGGATTAGCTAACTATGGCTTCACCTTC.

The chain links TRBV7-3 to TRBJ2-1; TRBD2 aligns across 7 bases. J was trimmed by 5 bases and V by 5 bases; bases with no gene match: 9. Germline values: CDR1 SGHTA, CDR2 FQGTGA. CDR3 length: 15 residues. CDR3 bases: TGTGCCAGCAGCCTATATGCGGGGGTAAACAATGAGCAGTTCTTC. This codes for CASSLYAGVNNEQFF.

Note on this clonotype: The junction departs from the called germline gene at one end, perhaps through a read error. The rearrangement uses TRBV5-5 and TRBJ2-4; 10 nucleotides align to TRBD2. CDR3 size: 17 residues. CDR1 and CDR2 from the germline V gene are SGHKS and YYEKEE (reference sequence). The DNA for the CDR3 is TGTGCCAGCAGCTTAAGGCCTAGCGGGGGACCCAAGAACATTCAGTACTTC. The encoded protein is CASSLRPSGGPKNIQYF.

There are a few counts of this clonotype. The chain has TRBV7-2 and TRBJ2-1; 12 nucleotides agree with TRBD2. The CDR3 extends over 15 amino acids. The V segment lost 5 bases and the J segment 6 bases; nucleotides outside the gene matches: 5. The germline V gene encodes CDR1 SGHTA and CDR2 FQGNSA. In DNA, the CDR3 is TGTGCCAGCAGCAAACTAGCGGGAGGCGGCAATGAGCAGTTCTTC. It encodes CASSKLAGGGNEQFF.

As for this clonotype: The junction and the germline gene differ at one end; a read error may be behind it. The V call is TRBV24-1, the J call TRBJ2-1; D unclear. From germline, CDR1 is KGHDR and CDR2 SFDVKD. The CDR3 sequence is 13 residues long. CDR3 loop: CATSDSWSNEQFF. CDR3 nucleotides: TGCGCCACCAGTGATTCGTGGAGCAATGAGCAGTTCTTC.

This clonotype has just one count. V gene TRBV5-5 combines with J gene TRBJ1-1; tentative D call: TRBD1 (6 bases). The ends were cut back, 4 bases at V and 4 bases at J, with 14 bases in the middle. From germline, CDR1 is SGHKS and CDR2 YYEKEE (reference sequence). The CDR3 length is 14 residues. The CDR3 DNA reads as TGTGCCAGCAGCGCCACGACGGGGGCCACTGAAGCTTTCTTT. This translates into CASSATTGATEAFF.